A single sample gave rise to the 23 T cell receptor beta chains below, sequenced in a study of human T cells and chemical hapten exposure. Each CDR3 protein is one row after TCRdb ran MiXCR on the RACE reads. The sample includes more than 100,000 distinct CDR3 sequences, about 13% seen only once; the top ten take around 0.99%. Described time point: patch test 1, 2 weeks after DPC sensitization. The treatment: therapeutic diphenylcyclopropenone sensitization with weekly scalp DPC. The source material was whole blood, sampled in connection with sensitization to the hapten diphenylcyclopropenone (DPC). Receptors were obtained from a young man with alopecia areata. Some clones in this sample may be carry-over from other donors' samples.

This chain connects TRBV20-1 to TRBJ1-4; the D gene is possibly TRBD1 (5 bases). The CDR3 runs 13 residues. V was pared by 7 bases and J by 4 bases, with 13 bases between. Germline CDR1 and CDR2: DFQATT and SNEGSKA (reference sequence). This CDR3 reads CSVNGQGNEKLFF. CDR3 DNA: TGCAGTGTCAATGGGCAGGGTAATGAAAAACTGTTTTTT.

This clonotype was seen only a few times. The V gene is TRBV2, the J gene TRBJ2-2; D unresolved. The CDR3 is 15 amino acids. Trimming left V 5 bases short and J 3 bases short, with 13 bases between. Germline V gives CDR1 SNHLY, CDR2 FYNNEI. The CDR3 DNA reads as TGTGCCAGCAGTTTAGGAGAGGTGGACACCGGGGAGCTGTTTTTT. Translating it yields CASSLGEVDTGELFF.

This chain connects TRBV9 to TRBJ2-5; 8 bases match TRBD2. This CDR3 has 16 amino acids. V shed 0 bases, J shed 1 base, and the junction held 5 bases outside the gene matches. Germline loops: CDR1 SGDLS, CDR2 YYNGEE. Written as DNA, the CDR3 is TGTGCCAGCAGCGTAGTTCCAGCGGGGGCCCAAGAGACCCAGTACTTC. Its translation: CASSVVPAGAQETQYF.

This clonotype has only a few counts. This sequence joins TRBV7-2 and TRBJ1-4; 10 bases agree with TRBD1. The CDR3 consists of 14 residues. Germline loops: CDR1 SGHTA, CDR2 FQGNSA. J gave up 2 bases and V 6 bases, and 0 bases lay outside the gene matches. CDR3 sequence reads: CASRTGGTNEKLFF. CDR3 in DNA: TGTGCCAGCAGGACAGGGGGCACTAATGAAAAACTGTTTTTT.

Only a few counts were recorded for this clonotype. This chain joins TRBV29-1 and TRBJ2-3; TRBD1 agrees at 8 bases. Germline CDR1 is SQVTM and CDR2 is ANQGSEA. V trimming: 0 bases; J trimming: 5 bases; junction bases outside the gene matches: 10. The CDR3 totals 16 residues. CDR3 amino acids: CSVEDRTGPGRDTQYF. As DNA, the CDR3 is TGCAGCGTTGAAGATAGGACAGGGCCTGGTAGAGATACGCAGTATTTT.

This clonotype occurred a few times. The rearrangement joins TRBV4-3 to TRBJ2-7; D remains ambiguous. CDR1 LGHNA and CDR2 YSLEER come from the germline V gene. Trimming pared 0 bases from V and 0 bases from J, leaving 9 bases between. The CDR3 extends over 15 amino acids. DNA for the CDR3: TGCGCCAGCAGCCAAGATACAGAAAGCTCCTACGAGCAGTACGTC. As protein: CASSQDTESSYEQYV.

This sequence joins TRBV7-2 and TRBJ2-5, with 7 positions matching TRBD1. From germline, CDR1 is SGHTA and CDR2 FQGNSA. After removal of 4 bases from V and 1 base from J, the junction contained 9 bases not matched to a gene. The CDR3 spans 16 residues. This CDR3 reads CASSSASGTVQETQYF. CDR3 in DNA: TGTGCCAGCAGCTCAGCTTCCGGGACAGTCCAAGAGACCCAGTACTTC.

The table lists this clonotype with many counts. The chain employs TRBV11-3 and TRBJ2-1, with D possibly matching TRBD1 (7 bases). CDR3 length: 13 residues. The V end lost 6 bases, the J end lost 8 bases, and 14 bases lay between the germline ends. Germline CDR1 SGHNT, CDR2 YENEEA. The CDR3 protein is CASSFGGGYEQFF. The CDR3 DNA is TGTGCCAGCAGTTTCGGAGGGGGCTATGAGCAGTTCTTC.

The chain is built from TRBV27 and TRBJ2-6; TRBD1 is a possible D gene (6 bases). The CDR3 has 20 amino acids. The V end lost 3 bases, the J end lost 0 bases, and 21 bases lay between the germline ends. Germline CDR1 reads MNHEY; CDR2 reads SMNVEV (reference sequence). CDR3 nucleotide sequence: TGTGCCAGCAGTTTCATTACTACCGGGACACTCATCTCTGGGGCCAACGTCCTGACTTTC. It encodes CASSFITTGTLISGANVLTF. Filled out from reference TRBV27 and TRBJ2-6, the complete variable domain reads EAQVTQNPRYLITVTGKKLTVTCSQNMNHEYMSWYRQDPGLGLRQIYYSMNVEVTDKGDVPEGYKVSRKEKRNFPLILESPSPNQTSLYFCASSFITTGTLISGANVLTFGAGSRLTVL.

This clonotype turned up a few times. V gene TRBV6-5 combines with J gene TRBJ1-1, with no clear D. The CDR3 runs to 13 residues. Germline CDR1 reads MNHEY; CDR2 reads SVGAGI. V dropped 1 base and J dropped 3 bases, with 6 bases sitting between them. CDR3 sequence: CASSYYWDTEAFF. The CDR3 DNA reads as TGTGCCAGCAGTTACTATTGGGACACTGAAGCTTTCTTT.

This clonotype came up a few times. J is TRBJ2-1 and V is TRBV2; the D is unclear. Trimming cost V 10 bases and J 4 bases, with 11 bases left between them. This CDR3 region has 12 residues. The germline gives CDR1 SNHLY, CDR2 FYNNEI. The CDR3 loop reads CATWTEYNEQFF. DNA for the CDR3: TGTGCCACCTGGACCGAATACAATGAGCAGTTCTTC.

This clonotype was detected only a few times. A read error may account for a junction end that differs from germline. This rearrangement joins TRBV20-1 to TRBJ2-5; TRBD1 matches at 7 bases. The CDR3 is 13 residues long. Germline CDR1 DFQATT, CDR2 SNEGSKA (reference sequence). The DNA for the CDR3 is TGCAGTGCTGGAGACAGGGTCGGAGAGACCCAGTACTTC. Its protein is CSAGDRVGETQYF.

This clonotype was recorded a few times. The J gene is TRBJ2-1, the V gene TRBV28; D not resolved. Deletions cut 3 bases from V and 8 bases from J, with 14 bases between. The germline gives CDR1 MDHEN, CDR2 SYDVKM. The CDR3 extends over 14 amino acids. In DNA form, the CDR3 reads TGTGCCAGCAGTTTCTCAGATAACAACGATGAGCAGTTCTTC. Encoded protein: CASSFSDNNDEQFF.

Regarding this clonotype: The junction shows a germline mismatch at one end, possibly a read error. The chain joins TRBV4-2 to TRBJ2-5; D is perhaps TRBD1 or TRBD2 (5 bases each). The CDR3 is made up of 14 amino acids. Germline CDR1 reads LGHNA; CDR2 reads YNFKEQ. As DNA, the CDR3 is TGTGCCAGCAGCCAGGTCAGGGACCAAGAGACCCGGTACTTC. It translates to CASSQVRDQETRYF.

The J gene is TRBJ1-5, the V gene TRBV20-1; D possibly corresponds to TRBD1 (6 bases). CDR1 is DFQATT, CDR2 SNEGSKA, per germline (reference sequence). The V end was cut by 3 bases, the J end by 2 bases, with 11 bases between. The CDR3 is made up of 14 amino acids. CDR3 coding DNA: TGCAGTGCTAGGGAAGGGGGAGGCAATCAGCCCCAGCATTTT. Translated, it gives CSAREGGGNQPQHF.

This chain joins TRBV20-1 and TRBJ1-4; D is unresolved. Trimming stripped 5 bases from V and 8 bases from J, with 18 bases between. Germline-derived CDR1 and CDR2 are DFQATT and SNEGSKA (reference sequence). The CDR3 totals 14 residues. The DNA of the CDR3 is TGCAGTGCTGACCCCGGGGTTAGTAACGAAAAACTGTTTTTT. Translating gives CSADPGVSNEKLFF.

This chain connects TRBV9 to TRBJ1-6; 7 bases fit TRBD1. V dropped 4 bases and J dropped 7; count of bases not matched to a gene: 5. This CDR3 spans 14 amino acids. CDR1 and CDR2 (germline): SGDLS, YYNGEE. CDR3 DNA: TGTGCCAGCAGCTCCGGGACAGTCAATTCACCCCTCCACTTT. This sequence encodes CASSSGTVNSPLHF.

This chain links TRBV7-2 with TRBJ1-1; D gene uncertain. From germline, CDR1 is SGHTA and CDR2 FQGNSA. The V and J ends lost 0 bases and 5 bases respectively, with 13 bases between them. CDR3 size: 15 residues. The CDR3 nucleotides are TGTGCCAGCAGCTTAGCGGTTGGGAGCAGGACTGAAGCTTTCTTT. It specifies CASSLAVGSRTEAFF.

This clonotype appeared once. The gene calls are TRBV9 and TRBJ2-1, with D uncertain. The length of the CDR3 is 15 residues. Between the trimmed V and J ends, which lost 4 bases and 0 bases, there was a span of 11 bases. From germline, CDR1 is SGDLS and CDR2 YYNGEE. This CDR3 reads CASSRAQSSYNEQFF. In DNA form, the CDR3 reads TGTGCCAGCAGCCGGGCCCAGAGCTCCTACAATGAGCAGTTCTTC.

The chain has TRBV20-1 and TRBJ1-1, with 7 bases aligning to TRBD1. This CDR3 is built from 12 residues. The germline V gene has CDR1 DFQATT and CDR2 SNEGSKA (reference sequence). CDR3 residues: CRGTVLNTEAFF. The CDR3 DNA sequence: TGCAGGGGGACAGTCCTGAACACTGAAGCTTTCTTT.

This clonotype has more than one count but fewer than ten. The CDR3 DNA sequence: TGTGCCAGCAGTTCCGACAGTAGCTACGAGCAGTACTTC. It encodes CASSSDSSYEQYF. The gene calls are TRBV6-5 and TRBJ2-7; TRBD1 might be the D (5 bases). Germline-derived CDR1 and CDR2 are MNHEY and SVGAGI. V lost 4 bases and J lost 3, with 10 bases in between. The CDR3 has 13 amino acids.

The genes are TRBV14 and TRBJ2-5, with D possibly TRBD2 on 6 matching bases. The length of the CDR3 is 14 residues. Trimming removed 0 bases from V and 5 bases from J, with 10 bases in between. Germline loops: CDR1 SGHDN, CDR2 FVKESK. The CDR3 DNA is TGTGCCAGCAGCCAAGACCCGGGGGTTGAGACCCAGTACTTC. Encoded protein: CASSQDPGVETQYF.

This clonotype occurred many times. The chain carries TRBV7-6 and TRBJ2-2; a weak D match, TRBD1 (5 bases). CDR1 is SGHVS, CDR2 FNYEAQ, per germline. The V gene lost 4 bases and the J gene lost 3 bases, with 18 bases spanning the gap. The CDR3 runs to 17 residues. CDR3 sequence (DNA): TGTGCCAGCAGCTCCTTTTCAGGGCAATCGTACACCGGGGAGCTGTTTTTT. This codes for CASSSFSGQSYTGELFF.